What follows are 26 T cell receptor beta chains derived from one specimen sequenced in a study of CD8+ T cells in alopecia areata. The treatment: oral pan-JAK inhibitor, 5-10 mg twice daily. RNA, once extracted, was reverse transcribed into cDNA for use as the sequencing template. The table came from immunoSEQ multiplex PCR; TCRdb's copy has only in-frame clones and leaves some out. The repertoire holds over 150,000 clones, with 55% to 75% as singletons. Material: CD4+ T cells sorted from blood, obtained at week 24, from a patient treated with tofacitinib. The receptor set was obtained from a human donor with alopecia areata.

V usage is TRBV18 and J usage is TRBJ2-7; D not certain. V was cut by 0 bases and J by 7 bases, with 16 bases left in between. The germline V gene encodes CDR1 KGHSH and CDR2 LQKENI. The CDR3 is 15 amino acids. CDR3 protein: CASSPPASLGREQYF. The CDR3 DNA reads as TGTGCCAGCTCACCACCGGCCAGCTTGGGAAGGGAGCAGTACTTC.

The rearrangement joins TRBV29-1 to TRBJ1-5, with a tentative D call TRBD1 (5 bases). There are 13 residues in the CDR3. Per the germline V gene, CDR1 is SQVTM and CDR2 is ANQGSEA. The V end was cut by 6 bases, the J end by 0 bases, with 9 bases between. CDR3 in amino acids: CSVRQSSNQPQHF. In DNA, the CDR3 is TGCAGCGTGAGACAGAGTAGCAATCAGCCCCAGCATTTT. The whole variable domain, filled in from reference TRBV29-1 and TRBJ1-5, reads SAVISQKPSRDICQRGTSLTIQCQVDSQVTMMFWYRQQPGQSLTLIATANQGSEATYESGFVIDKFPISRPNLTFSTLTVSNMSPEDSSIYLCSVRQSSNQPQHFGDGTRLSIL.

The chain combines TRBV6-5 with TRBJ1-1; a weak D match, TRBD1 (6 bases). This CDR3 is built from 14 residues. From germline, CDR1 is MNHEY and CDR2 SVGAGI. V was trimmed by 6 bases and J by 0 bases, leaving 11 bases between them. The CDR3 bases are TGTGCCAGCAGACGGACAGCCATGAACACTGAAGCTTTCTTT. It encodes CASRRTAMNTEAFF.

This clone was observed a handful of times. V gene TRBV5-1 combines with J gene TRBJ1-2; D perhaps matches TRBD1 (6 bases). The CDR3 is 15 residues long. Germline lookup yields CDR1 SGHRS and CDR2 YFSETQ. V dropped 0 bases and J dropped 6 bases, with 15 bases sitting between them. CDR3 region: CASSLATGGGDGYTF. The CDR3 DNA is TGCGCCAGCAGCTTGGCCACAGGAGGGGGAGATGGCTACACCTTC.

CDR3 in amino acids: CASSPIGGGVGNEQFF. CDR3 sequence (DNA): TGTGCCAGCTCACCAATTGGGGGCGGAGTCGGCAATGAGCAGTTCTTC. V gene TRBV18 combines with J gene TRBJ2-1; a weak D match, TRBD1 (6 bases). V was trimmed by 2 bases and J by 6 bases, leaving 17 bases between them. CDR3 length: 16 residues. Germline V lookup: CDR1 KGHSH, CDR2 LQKENI.

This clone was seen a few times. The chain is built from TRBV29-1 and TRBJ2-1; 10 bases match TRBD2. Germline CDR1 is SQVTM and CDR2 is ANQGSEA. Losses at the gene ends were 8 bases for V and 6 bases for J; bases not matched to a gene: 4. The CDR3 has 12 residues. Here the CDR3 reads CSFGLAANEQFF. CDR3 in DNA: TGCAGCTTTGGACTAGCGGCCAATGAGCAGTTCTTC.

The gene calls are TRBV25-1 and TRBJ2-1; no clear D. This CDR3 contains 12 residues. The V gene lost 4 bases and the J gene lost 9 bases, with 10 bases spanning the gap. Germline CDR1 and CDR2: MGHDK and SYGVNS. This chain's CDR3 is CASSGLMVEQFF. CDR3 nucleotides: TGTGCCAGCAGTGGACTCATGGTTGAGCAGTTCTTC.

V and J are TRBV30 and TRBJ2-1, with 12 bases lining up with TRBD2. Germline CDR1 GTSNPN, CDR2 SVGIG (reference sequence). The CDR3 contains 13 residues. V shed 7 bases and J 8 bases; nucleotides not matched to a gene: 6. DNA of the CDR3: TGTGCCTACAAGACTAGCGGGAGAGATGAGCAGTTCTTC. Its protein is CAYKTSGRDEQFF.

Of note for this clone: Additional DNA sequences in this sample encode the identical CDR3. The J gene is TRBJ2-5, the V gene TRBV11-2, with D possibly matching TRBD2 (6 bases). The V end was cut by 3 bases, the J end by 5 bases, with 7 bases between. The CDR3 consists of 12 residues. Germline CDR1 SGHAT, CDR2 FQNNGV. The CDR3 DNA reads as TGTGCCAGCAGCTTGGGGAGGGAGACCCAGTACTTC. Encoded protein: CASSLGRETQYF.

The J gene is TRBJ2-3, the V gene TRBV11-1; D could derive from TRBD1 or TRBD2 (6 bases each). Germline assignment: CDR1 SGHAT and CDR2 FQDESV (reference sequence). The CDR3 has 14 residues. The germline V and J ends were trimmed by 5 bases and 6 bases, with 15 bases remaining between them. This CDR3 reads CASSPRGLGDTQYF. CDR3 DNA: TGTGCCAGCAGCCCCCGGGGGCTGGGGGATACGCAGTATTTT.

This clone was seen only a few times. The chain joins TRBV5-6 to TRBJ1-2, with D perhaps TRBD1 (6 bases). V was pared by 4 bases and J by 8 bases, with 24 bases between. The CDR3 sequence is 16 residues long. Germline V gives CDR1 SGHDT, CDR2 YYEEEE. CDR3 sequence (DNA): TGTGCCAGCAGCCATGTGGGGGGCCTTCGGCTATCGGGCTACACCTTC. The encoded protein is CASSHVGGLRLSGYTF.

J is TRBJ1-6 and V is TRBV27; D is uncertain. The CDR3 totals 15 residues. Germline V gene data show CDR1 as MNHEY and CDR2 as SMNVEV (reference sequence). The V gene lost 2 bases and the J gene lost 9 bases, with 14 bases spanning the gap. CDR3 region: CASSLALTTGSPLHF. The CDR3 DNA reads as TGTGCCAGCAGTTTAGCCCTTACGACGGGTTCACCCCTCCACTTT.

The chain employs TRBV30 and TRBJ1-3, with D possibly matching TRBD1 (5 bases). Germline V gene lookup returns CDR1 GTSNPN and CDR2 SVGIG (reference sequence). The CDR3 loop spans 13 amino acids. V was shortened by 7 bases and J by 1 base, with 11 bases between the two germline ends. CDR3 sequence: CALGDRSGNTIYF. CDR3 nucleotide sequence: TGTGCCTTGGGTGACAGATCTGGAAACACCATATATTTT.

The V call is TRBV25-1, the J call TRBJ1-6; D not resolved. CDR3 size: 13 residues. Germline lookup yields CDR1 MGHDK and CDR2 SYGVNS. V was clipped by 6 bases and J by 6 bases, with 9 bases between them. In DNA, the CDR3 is TGTGCCAGCAGAGTTACAGCTAATTCACCCCTCCACTTT. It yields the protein CASRVTANSPLHF.

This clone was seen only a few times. Here the CDR3 DNA reads TGCGCCAGCAGCCAAGAAAGTGGGAGCAATCAGCCCCAGCATTTT. Amino acid sequence: CASSQESGSNQPQHF. This chain links TRBV4-1 with TRBJ1-5; unclear D gene. The CDR3 runs 15 residues. Germline-derived CDR1 and CDR2 are MGHRA and YSYEKL. Trimming removed 0 bases from V and 1 base from J, with 7 bases in between.

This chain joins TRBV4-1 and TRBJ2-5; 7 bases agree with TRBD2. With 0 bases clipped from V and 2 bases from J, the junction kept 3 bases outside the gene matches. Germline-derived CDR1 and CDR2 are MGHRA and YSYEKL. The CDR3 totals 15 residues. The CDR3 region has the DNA TGCGCCAGCAGCCAAGATCGGGGGGTACAAGAGACCCAGTACTTC. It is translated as CASSQDRGVQETQYF.

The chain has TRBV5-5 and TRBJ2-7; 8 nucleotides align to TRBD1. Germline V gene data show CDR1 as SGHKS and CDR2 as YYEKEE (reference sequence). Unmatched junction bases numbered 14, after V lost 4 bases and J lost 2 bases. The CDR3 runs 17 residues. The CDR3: CASSPKTGDRGTYEQYF. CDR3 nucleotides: TGTGCCAGCAGCCCCAAGACCGGCGACAGGGGTACCTACGAGCAGTACTTC.

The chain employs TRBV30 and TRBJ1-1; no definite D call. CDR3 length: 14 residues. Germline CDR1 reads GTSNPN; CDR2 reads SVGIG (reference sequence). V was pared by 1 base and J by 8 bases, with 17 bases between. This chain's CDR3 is CAWSAYSDRREAFF. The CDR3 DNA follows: TGTGCCTGGAGTGCATACTCTGATCGGAGGGAAGCTTTCTTT.

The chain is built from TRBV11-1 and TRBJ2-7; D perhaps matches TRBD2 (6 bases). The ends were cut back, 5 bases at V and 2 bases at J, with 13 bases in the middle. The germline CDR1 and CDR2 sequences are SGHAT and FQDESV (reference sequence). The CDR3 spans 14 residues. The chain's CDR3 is CASSPRDSAYEQYF. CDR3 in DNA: TGTGCCAGCAGCCCTAGGGACTCCGCCTACGAGCAGTACTTC.

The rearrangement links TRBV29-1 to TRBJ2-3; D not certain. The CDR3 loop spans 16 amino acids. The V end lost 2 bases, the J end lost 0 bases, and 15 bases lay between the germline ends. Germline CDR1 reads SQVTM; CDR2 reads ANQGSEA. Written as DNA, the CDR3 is TGCAGCGTTGAAAAGAGGCGCAGAACTAGCACAGATACGCAGTATTTT. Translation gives CSVEKRRRTSTDTQYF.

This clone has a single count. The CDR3 is CASSVGLAGARGHNEQFF. DNA for the CDR3: TGTGCCAGCAGCGTAGGACTAGCGGGAGCCCGGGGGCACAATGAGCAGTTCTTC. The V and J genes are TRBV9 and TRBJ2-1; 12 nucleotides line up with TRBD2. Trimming took 0 bases from V and 5 from J; bases not matched to a gene: 9. Per germline, CDR1 SGDLS and CDR2 YYNGEE. This CDR3 has 18 amino acids.

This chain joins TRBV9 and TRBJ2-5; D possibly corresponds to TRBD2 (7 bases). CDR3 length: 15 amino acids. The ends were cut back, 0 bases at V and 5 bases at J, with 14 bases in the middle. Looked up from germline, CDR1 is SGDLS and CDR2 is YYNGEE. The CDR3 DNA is TGTGCCAGCAGCGTAGTCGGGGGGCTCGCGGAGACCCAGTACTTC. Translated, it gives CASSVVGGLAETQYF.

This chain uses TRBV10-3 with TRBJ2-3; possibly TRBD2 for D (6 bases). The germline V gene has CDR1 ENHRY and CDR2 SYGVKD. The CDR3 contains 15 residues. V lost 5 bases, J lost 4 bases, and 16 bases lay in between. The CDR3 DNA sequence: TGTGCCATCAGTAATAGCGGAGGAGTCCCAGATACGCAGTATTTT. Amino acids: CAISNSGGVPDTQYF.

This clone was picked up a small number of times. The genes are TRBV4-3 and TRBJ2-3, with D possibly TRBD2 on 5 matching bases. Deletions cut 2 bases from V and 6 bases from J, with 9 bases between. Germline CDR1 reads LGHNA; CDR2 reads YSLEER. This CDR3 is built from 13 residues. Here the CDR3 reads CASSQTRADTQYF. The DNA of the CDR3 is TGCGCCAGCAGCCAAACGAGGGCTGATACGCAGTATTTT.

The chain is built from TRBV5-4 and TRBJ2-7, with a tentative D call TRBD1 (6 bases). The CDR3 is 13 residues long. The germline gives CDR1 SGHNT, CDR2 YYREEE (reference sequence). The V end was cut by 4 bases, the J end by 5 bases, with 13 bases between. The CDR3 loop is CASSLDRPHEQYF. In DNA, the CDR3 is TGTGCCAGCAGCCTCGACAGGCCCCACGAGCAGTACTTC.

The CDR3 here is CAWKTPGWRGLYEQYF. CDR3 DNA: TGTGCCTGGAAAACCCCCGGGTGGAGGGGGCTCTACGAGCAGTACTTC. The V and J genes are TRBV30 and TRBJ2-7; possibly TRBD1 for D (7 bases). Trimming removed 4 bases from V and 3 bases from J, with 22 bases in between. CDR1 and CDR2 (germline): GTSNPN, SVGIG (reference sequence). The CDR3 length is 16 residues.